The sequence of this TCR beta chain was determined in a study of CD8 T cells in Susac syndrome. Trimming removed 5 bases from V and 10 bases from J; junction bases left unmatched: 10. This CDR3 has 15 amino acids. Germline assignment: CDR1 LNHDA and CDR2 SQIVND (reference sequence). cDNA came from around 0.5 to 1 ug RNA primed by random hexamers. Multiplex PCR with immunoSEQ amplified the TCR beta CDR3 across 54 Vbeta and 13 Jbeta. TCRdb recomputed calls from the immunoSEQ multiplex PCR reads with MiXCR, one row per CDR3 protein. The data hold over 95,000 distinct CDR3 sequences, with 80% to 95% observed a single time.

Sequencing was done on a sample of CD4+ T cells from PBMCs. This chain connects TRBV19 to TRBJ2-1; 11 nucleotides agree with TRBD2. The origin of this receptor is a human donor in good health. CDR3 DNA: TGTGCCAGTAGTCGCCCTAGCGGGGGGCCGGGGGAGCAGTTCTTC. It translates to CASSRPSGGPGEQFF.